This is a list of T cell receptor beta chains from one sample in a study of T cell responses to AZD1222 COVID-19 vaccine. Produced via immunoSEQ multiplex PCR; TCRdb's table is partial and in-frame only. Of about 120,000 clones in the sample, about 89% were seen once. The sequences come from peripheral blood, collected on day 0 of MenACWY control vaccination. All receptors come from an adult in good health. Each CDR3 is given with its conserved first and last residue. Size is stated for part of the rows, as once, few or many counts, or as a class when the clone is expanded.

v_gene	abundance	j_gene	CDR3aa
TRBV21-1	NA	TRBJ2-1	CASRGTSGSGDSYNEQFF
TRBV11-2	NA	TRBJ2-2	CASSLGLAVNTGELFF
TRBV5-1	once	TRBJ2-3	CASSFGNGRTDTQYF
TRBV7-3	NA	TRBJ2-3	CASSHRTGMNTDTQYF
TRBV5-1	once	TRBJ1-2	CASSPVGLAGGYGYTF
TRBV2	NA	TRBJ1-2	CASDLGPETGYTF
TRBV6-6	NA	TRBJ1-2	CASRSTTASYGYTF
TRBV5-4	NA	TRBJ1-5	CASSRDHNQPQHF
TRBV29-1	NA	TRBJ1-2	CSVLNDRDYGYTF
TRBV3-1/TRBV3-2	NA	TRBJ2-1	CASSQYLTWAAGERNEQFF
TRBV28	NA	TRBJ1-4	CASSLMGGSNEKLFF
TRBV10-3	few	TRBJ2-1	CAISDPGLAGGREQFF
TRBV5-6	NA	TRBJ2-1	CASSWERWSYNEQFF
TRBV6-1	NA	TRBJ2-3	CASSEAGVDYGADTQYF
TRBV9	NA	TRBJ1-2	CASSVAGDEYGYTF
TRBV7-8	once	TRBJ2-3	CASSLMSSGTDTQYF
TRBV21-1	NA	TRBJ2-5	CATRGAQGEETQYF
TRBV30	NA	TRBJ1-1	CAWSDGNTEAFF
TRBV29-1	NA	TRBJ2-2	CSAYRDFGFTGELFF
TRBV7-3	NA	TRBJ2-5	CASSLTGTTTETQYF
TRBV6-2/TRBV6-3	NA	TRBJ1-2	CASSRPRTDYGYTF
TRBV6-5	NA	TRBJ1-4	CATADREKLFF
TRBV11-3	NA	TRBJ2-3	CASSSGTSGSTDTQYF
TRBV7-2	few	TRBJ1-3	CASSSGFSGNTIYF
TRBV5-6	NA	TRBJ2-5	CASSLDFGSGGETQYF
TRBV10-3	NA	TRBJ2-7	CAISAGQGYEQYF
TRBV7-2	few	TRBJ2-3	CASSQQPSTDTQYF
TRBV7-9	NA	TRBJ2-3	CASSAGLASQYF
TRBV25-1	NA	TRBJ2-3	CASSAVRTDTQYF
TRBV7-9	NA	TRBJ2-7	CASSFGSGSFEQYF
TRBV30	NA	TRBJ1-4	CAWSVSRDGRNEKLFF
TRBV23-1	NA	TRBJ2-7	CASSQPNTNLRTVYEQYF
TRBV9	NA	TRBJ2-1	CASSVSGLGGAFYNEQFF
TRBV2	once	TRBJ1-2	CASSGDRANYGYTF
TRBV7-9	NA	TRBJ1-2	CASSSAREYGYTF
TRBV11-1	NA	TRBJ1-2	CASSFSGQEAEGYTF
TRBV4-1	NA	TRBJ2-3	CASSQARGGTDTQYF
TRBV6-4	few	TRBJ1-2	CASSDSSRGYNYGYTF
TRBV19	NA	TRBJ1-5	CASSIGQVGNQPQHF
TRBV27	NA	TRBJ1-6	CASSPGDRVSSPLHF
TRBV10-3	NA	TRBJ2-7	CAISESSGSSYEQYF
TRBV27	NA	TRBJ1-1	CASSLSGTVMNTEAFF
TRBV27	NA	TRBJ2-7	CASSLFGEQYF
TRBV12-3/TRBV12-4	many	TRBJ1-5	CASTPSLNQPQHF
TRBV6-6	NA	TRBJ2-1	CASSYAFNEQFF
TRBV29-1	NA	TRBJ2-7	CSVVVSGSYYEQYF
TRBV3-1/TRBV3-2	NA	TRBJ2-7	CASSQGDTYEQYF
TRBV4-1	NA	TRBJ1-1	CASSQPALRNTEAFF
TRBV6-4	NA	TRBJ2-3	CASSEIAGSTDTQYF
TRBV6-2/TRBV6-3	NA	TRBJ1-2	CASSWGQGSLGYTF
TRBV7-6	NA	TRBJ2-1	CASSLVGSLSYNEQFF
TRBV3-1/TRBV3-2	NA	TRBJ1-1	CASSPAGTYMNTEAFF
TRBV5-1	NA	TRBJ2-5	CASSLGLGTSRNRGETQYF
TRBV5-1	NA	TRBJ2-2	CASMVSAGGTGELFF
TRBV18	NA	TRBJ2-7	CASSRRDSEAYEQYF
TRBV29-1	NA	TRBJ2-6	CSVRELSSGANVLTF
TRBV10-3	NA	TRBJ2-2	CAISESSTITGGSNTGELFF
TRBV4-3	NA	TRBJ2-3	CASSQDRQGSDTQYF
TRBV29-1	NA	TRBJ2-3	CSAGASDTQYF
TRBV5-1	few	TRBJ2-3	CASSPGRGGADTQYF